One TCR beta chain is described in this entry. Here immunoSEQ multiplex PCR was the method, and the copy in TCRdb shows in-frame clones only, minus some. The table has 400,000 to 450,000 clones, 80% to 95% seen once. Treatment defined: around 19 received Ad26.COV2.S at low or high dose, single or two shots; several received placebo; per-sample allocation not given. Sampling was performed 63 days after the first vaccine or placebo injection. This entry belongs to a study of Ad26.COV2.S vaccination and SARS-CoV-2 variants. At the level of the study: Administration of Ad26.COV2.S was intramuscular, either once or twice 56 days apart.

With V trimmed by 7 bases and J by 1 base, 5 bases remained unmatched. The germline V gene encodes CDR1 SGHVS and CDR2 FNYEAQ. The CDR3 is 16 amino acids. The material was peripheral blood, obtained in a trial of Ad26.COV2.S vaccine versus placebo. The TCR sequence derives from a person between 18 and 59 years old who received the Ad26.COV2.S COVID-19 vaccine or a placebo. The chain has TRBV7-6 and TRBJ2-6, with 9 bases aligning to TRBD1. The CDR3 nucleotides are TGTGCCAGCAAACAGGGGGCGTTTTCTGGGGCCAACGTCCTGACTTTC. Its protein product is CASKQGAFSGANVLTF.